The clone carrying this TCR beta chain was recorded at least ten times. In patients aged 18 to 65, hyperthyroidism was newly diagnosed, with duration under 2 months. This sample was included in a study of T cells in Graves' hyperthyroidism and ophthalmopathy. Amplified regions were TCR beta CDR3 sequences from RNA transcripts. The TCR CDR3 was amplified in a first-round RT-PCR using the HTBI primer set. TCRdb reanalysed the multiplex PCR reads using MiXCR and keeps one entry per CDR3 protein. The profile covers 300,000 to 450,000 distinct CDR3 sequences, with 20% to 25% appearing a single time and 73% taken by the ten largest. The CDR3 is 15 amino acids. V dropped 4 bases and J dropped 3; count of bases not matched to a gene: 8. Per germline, CDR1 LGHDT and CDR2 YNNKEL (reference sequence).

This TCR was recovered from a middle-aged man with Graves' hyperthyroidism. The chain is built from TRBV3-1 and TRBJ2-7; 8 positions agree with TRBD1. Source material: blood. The CDR3 coding sequence is TGTGCCAGCAGCCTGTCCGGCAGGGGGCACTACGAGCAGTACTTC. Translating gives CASSLSGRGHYEQYF.